These T cell receptor beta chains were read from a single sample in a study of cytomegalovirus exposure and HLA in healthy donors. TCRdb keeps only in-frame clones here, not all; method: immunoSEQ multiplex PCR. Among about 200,000 clones listed, approximately 81% were seen once. Source material: PBMCs. These receptors originate from a man in his thirties or forties in good health and CMV-seronegative. CDR3s include the opening cysteine and the closing phenylalanine or tryptophan. D genes are given only for firm matches. Not all rows give a size; the values are once, few, many and, for expanded clones, a class.

TGTGCCAGCAGCTCCACGACAGAAGCCTACGAGCAGTACTTC,CASSSTTEAYEQYF,once,TRBJ2-7,TRBV7-9,-
TGCGCCAGCAGCCAAGTTGACAGGGGCATTCAGTACTTC,CASSQVDRGIQYF,few,TRBJ2-4,TRBV4-1,TRBD1
TGTTCCAGCAGTTTAAGGACAGGGTTGAACACTGAAGCTTTCTTT,CSSSLRTGLNTEAFF,once,TRBJ1-1,TRBV7-9,TRBD1
TGTGCCAGCAACGCGGGGGGGTCTAACTATGGCTACACCTTC,CASNAGGSNYGYTF,-,TRBJ1-2,TRBV5-4,-
TGTGCCAGCAGAGACAGTGGATGGGATGAAAAACTGTTTTTT,CASRDSGWDEKLFF,-,TRBJ1-4,TRBV6-6,-
TGTGCCAGCAGCGTACCTAGCGGGGGGAGCTCCTACAATGAGCAGTTCTTC,CASSVPSGGSSYNEQFF,-,TRBJ2-1,TRBV9,TRBD2
TGTGCCAGCAGTTACCAACTAGCCACCGGGGAGCTGTTTTTT,CASSYQLATGELFF,-,TRBJ2-2,TRBV6-5,-
TGTGCCAGCAGCTTAAGCTTGTCGGGACTAGCCACAGATACGCAGTATTTT,CASSLSLSGLATDTQYF,-,TRBJ2-3,TRBV7-9,TRBD2
TGTGCCAGCAGCCCCGGGACAGGGATCGGGGAGCTGTTTTTT,CASSPGTGIGELFF,-,TRBJ2-2,TRBV7-6,TRBD1
TGTGCCAGCAGCTTAGGGGACTGGGACACTGAAGCTTTCTTT,CASSLGDWDTEAFF,few,TRBJ1-1,TRBV7-9,-
TGCAGCGTTGAAGATTCACTAGCGGGGGGAACAGATACGCAGTATTTT,CSVEDSLAGGTDTQYF,-,TRBJ2-3,TRBV29-1,TRBD2
TGTGCCAGCAGCGCCGGGGGAGAGCAGTTCTTC,CASSAGGEQFF,-,TRBJ2-1,TRBV9,-